Below are 25 T cell receptor beta chains sequenced from a single sample in a study of control samples from healthy donors and cancer patients. TCRdb keeps only in-frame clones here, not all; method: immunoSEQ multiplex PCR. The sample includes about 410,000 clones, approximately 90% of them seen just once. Specimen: PBMCs. These TCRs come from a man in his forties with head and neck cancer.

V is TRBV29-1 and J is TRBJ2-7, with D hard to call. Germline V gives CDR1 SQVTM, CDR2 ANQGSEA. Trimming left V 5 bases short and J 3 bases short, with 11 bases between. CDR3 length: 12 amino acids. DNA for the CDR3: TGCAGCGTTTACAGCGAAAACTACGAGCAGTACTTC. Its protein is CSVYSENYEQYF.

The J gene is TRBJ2-3, the V gene TRBV7-2, with 11 bases identical to TRBD2. The CDR3 consists of 16 residues. In germline, CDR1 is SGHTA, CDR2 FQGNSA. The J segment lost 0 bases and the V segment lost 6 bases, leaving 5 bases of the junction unmatched. The CDR3 here is CASRQLAGVSTDTQYF. The DNA for the CDR3 is TGTGCCAGCAGGCAACTAGCGGGGGTTAGCACAGATACGCAGTATTTT.

This chain uses TRBV27 with TRBJ1-1; D might be TRBD1 (5 bases). Per the germline V gene, CDR1 is MNHEY and CDR2 is SMNVEV (reference sequence). Deletions cut 5 bases from V and 7 bases from J, with 11 bases between. The CDR3 has 12 residues. The CDR3 nucleotides read TGTGCCAGCAGTGGGGGGGGGAGTGAAGCTTTCTTT. Translating gives CASSGGGSEAFF.

The gene calls are TRBV7-3 and TRBJ2-1; weak D call: TRBD2 (6 bases). Trimming removed 4 bases at V and 0 bases at J, with 10 bases between. Per germline, CDR1 SGHTA and CDR2 FQGTGA. CDR3 length: 15 amino acids. For the CDR3, the DNA is TGTGCCAGCAGCTCCGGAGGGCCCTCCTACAATGAGCAGTTCTTC. It yields the protein CASSSGGPSYNEQFF. The full variable domain, in which reference TRBV7-3 and TRBJ2-1 provide the parts outside the CDR3, is GAGVSQTPSNKVTEKGKYVELRCDPISGHTALYWYRQSLGQGPEFLIYFQGTGAADDSGLPNDRFFAVRPEGSVSTLKIQRTERGDSAVYLCASSSGGPSYNEQFFGPGTRLTVL.

The gene calls are TRBV19 and TRBJ1-1, with D tentatively TRBD1 (5 bases). The CDR3 totals 13 residues. CDR1 and CDR2 from the germline V gene are LNHDA and SQIVND (reference sequence). V was pared by 7 bases and J by 0 bases, with 9 bases between. The chain's CDR3 is CASMRQLNTEAFF. The DNA of the CDR3 is TGTGCCAGTATGAGACAGCTGAACACTGAAGCTTTCTTT.

This clone turned up a few times. The chain couples TRBV6-4 to TRBJ2-1; TRBD2 matches 13 bases. The CDR3 length is 15 residues. J gave up 8 bases and V 3 bases, and 4 bases lay outside the gene matches. Germline CDR1 is MRHNA and CDR2 is SNTAGT. CDR3 in DNA: TGTGCCAGCAGTGAAGCAGGACTAGCGGGAGATGAGCAGTTCTTC. It yields the protein CASSEAGLAGDEQFF.

J is TRBJ2-7 and V is TRBV11-3; D remains ambiguous. CDR1 is SGHNT, CDR2 YENEEA, per germline. This CDR3 contains 15 residues. V lost 1 base to trimming and J lost 5 bases, with 15 bases between them. CDR3 amino acids: CASSLGLDPRHEQYF. Here the CDR3 DNA reads TGTGCCAGCAGCTTAGGGTTGGATCCTCGGCACGAGCAGTACTTC.

This chain uses TRBV5-8 with TRBJ2-3; D ambiguous. The CDR3 has 13 residues. Germline V gene lookup returns CDR1 SGHTS and CDR2 YDEGEE. V lost 0 bases to trimming and J lost 9 bases, with 11 bases between them. CDR3 nucleotide sequence: TGTGCCAGCAGCTTGGGGGGATGGGAAACGCAGTATTTT. Translation: CASSLGGWETQYF.

This chain links TRBV30 with TRBJ1-3; D unclear. Trimming removed 5 bases at V and 3 bases at J, with 14 bases between. CDR3 length: 14 residues. Germline CDR1 reads GTSNPN; CDR2 reads SVGIG (reference sequence). In DNA form, the CDR3 reads TGTGCCTGGGCGCTCACAGCCTATGGAAACACCATATATTTT. Amino acid sequence: CAWALTAYGNTIYF.

This chain connects TRBV6-1 to TRBJ1-3; D not resolved. The CDR3 totals 13 residues. V was pared by 8 bases and J by 0 bases, with 8 bases between. The germline CDR1 and CDR2 sequences are MNHNS and SASEGT. The CDR3 loop reads CASSPSSGNTIYF. In nucleotides, the CDR3 is TGTGCCAGCTCCCCAAGCTCTGGAAACACCATATATTTT.

In this sample, this clone turned up a few times. One end of the junction is discordant with germline, which a read error may explain. This chain connects TRBV5-4 to TRBJ2-7, with 8 bases fitting TRBD2. The CDR3 has 15 residues. Germline lookup yields CDR1 SGHNT and CDR2 YYREEE (reference sequence). The CDR3 DNA sequence: TGTGCCAGCAGATTGGCACTAGCGGAAAACTACGAGCAGTACTTC. This encodes CASRLALAENYEQYF. Using reference TRBV5-4 and TRBJ2-7 for the parts outside the CDR3, the full variable domain is ETGVTQSPTHLIKTRGQQVTLRCSSQSGHNTVSWYQQALGQGPQFIFQYYREEENGRGNFPPRFSGLQFPNYSSELNVNALELDDSALYLCASRLALAENYEQYFGPGTRLTVT.

This chain uses TRBV5-1 with TRBJ2-6, with 7 bases that match TRBD1. This CDR3 region has 17 residues. In germline, CDR1 is SGHRS, CDR2 YFSETQ. The ends lost 4 bases at V and 0 bases at J; junction bases unmatched: 7. CDR3 in amino acids: CASSPGQFSSGANVLTF. The CDR3 DNA sequence: TGCGCCAGCAGCCCGGGACAGTTTAGCTCTGGGGCCAACGTCCTGACTTTC.

The rearrangement uses TRBV24-1 and TRBJ1-1, with TRBD1 matching over 7 bases. CDR1 and CDR2 (germline): KGHDR, SFDVKD. The CDR3 length is 14 residues. Trimming cost V 4 bases and J 4 bases; bases outside gene matches: 5. The CDR3 sequence is CATSEYTGATEAFF. The CDR3 DNA sequence: TGTGCCACCAGTGAGTACACAGGGGCCACTGAAGCTTTCTTT.

V gene TRBV9 combines with J gene TRBJ1-4; D is ambiguous. Trimming took 0 bases from V and 3 from J, leaving 9 bases between them. Germline V gene data show CDR1 as SGDLS and CDR2 as YYNGEE. The CDR3 runs 15 residues. In DNA form, the CDR3 reads TGTGCCAGCAGCGTAGGTGGGAGTCCTAATGAAAAACTGTTTTTT. This sequence encodes CASSVGGSPNEKLFF.

This sequence joins TRBV27 and TRBJ2-1, with D unclear. Germline assignment: CDR1 MNHEY and CDR2 SMNVEV (reference sequence). Trimming cost V 2 bases and J 0 bases, with 20 bases left between them. The CDR3 extends over 19 amino acids. The CDR3 loop reads CASSLARKLLPSSYNEQFF. DNA of the CDR3: TGTGCCAGCAGTTTAGCCCGGAAGTTGCTCCCGAGCTCCTACAATGAGCAGTTCTTC.

The rearrangement links TRBV9 to TRBJ1-4, with unresolved D. The CDR3 loop spans 15 amino acids. Germline V gene sequence: CDR1 SGDLS, CDR2 YYNGEE. V was shortened by 0 bases and J by 4 bases, with 10 bases between the two germline ends. The CDR3 DNA reads as TGTGCCAGCAGCGTAGTGGGGTGGGATAATGAAAAACTGTTTTTT. It specifies CASSVVGWDNEKLFF.

V and J are TRBV20-1 and TRBJ2-1, with a weak D call TRBD2 (6 bases). This CDR3 is 11 amino acids long. V gave up 3 bases and J gave up 6 bases, with 6 bases separating them. Germline values: CDR1 DFQATT, CDR2 SNEGSKA (reference sequence). This chain's CDR3 is CSASGGNEQFF. The CDR3 region has the DNA TGCAGTGCTAGCGGGGGCAATGAGCAGTTCTTC.

This clone was seen once. The rearrangement joins TRBV10-3 to TRBJ2-3; 8 bases fit TRBD2. Germline V lookup: CDR1 ENHRY, CDR2 SYGVKD. The V gene end was trimmed by 8 bases and the J gene end by 1 base; junction bases not matched to a gene: 5. This CDR3 region has 14 residues. For the CDR3, the DNA is TGTGCCATCTCCCGGGAGGGAGGCACAGATACGCAGTATTTT. Translated: CAISREGGTDTQYF.

CDR3 in amino acids: CASSPLRLSGNTIYF. The DNA for the CDR3 is TGTGCCAGCAGTCCCCTCCGACTCTCTGGAAACACCATATATTTT. V and J are TRBV6-5 and TRBJ1-3; D is undetermined. Germline CDR1 MNHEY, CDR2 SVGAGI. The CDR3 spans 15 residues. The V end lost 5 bases, the J end lost 0 bases, and 11 bases lay between the germline ends.

The rearrangement joins TRBV11-2 to TRBJ2-6; no clear D. V was clipped by 5 bases and J by 4 bases, with 9 bases between them. Germline values: CDR1 SGHAT, CDR2 FQNNGV. This CDR3 is built from 14 residues. This CDR3 is CASSPITGANVLTF. CDR3 coding DNA: TGTGCCAGCAGCCCAATCACCGGGGCCAACGTCCTGACTTTC. Using reference TRBV11-2 and TRBJ2-6 for the parts outside the CDR3, the full variable domain is EAGVAQSPRYKIIEKRQSVAFWCNPISGHATLYWYQQILGQGPKLLIQFQNNGVVDDSQLPKDRFSAERLKGVDSTLKIQPAKLEDSAVYLCASSPITGANVLTFGAGSRLTVL.

The genes are TRBV19 and TRBJ1-2, with 12 positions matching TRBD1. V dropped 4 bases and J dropped 8; count of bases not matched to a gene: 8. CDR3 length equals 15 residues. Germline V gene lookup returns CDR1 LNHDA and CDR2 SQIVND (reference sequence). In DNA form, the CDR3 reads TGTGCCAGTAGTACGGAGGGACAGGGGGCTACGGGCTACACCTTC. This encodes CASSTEGQGATGYTF. The full variable domain, rest sourced from reference TRBV19 and TRBJ1-2, is DGGITQSPKYLFRKEGQNVTLSCEQNLNHDAMYWYRQDPGQGLRLIYYSQIVNDFQKGDIAEGYSVSREKKESFPLTVTSAQKNPTAFYLCASSTEGQGATGYTFGSGTRLTVV.

The chain links TRBV24-1 to TRBJ2-1; 7 nucleotides align to TRBD2. The V gene's germline CDR1 is KGHDR and CDR2 SFDVKD. V shed 3 bases, J shed 9 bases, and the junction held 10 bases outside the gene matches. The CDR3 contains 15 residues. Here the CDR3 reads CATSDHSAGVGEQFF. CDR3 bases: TGTGCCACCAGTGATCATTCCGCGGGGGTAGGTGAGCAGTTCTTC.

This chain links TRBV7-2 with TRBJ1-4, with D unresolved. Germline V gene lookup returns CDR1 SGHTA and CDR2 FQGNSA. This CDR3 is 14 amino acids long. Trimming stripped 5 bases from V and 8 bases from J, with 15 bases between. CDR3 nucleotide sequence: TGTGCCAGCAGCCGTACAAGAGACGGAGAAAAACTGTTTTTT. This translates into CASSRTRDGEKLFF.

This clone occurred once. The chain joins TRBV24-1 to TRBJ1-4, with no clear D. The germline V gene encodes CDR1 KGHDR and CDR2 SFDVKD. The ends were cut back, 7 bases at V and 6 bases at J, with 11 bases in the middle. The CDR3 is 13 amino acids. The CDR3, as DNA: TGTGCCACCAGGGACGGAGGAGATGAAAAACTGTTTTTT. This translates into CATRDGGDEKLFF.

The CDR3 nucleotides read TGTGCCACCAGCAGAGATCGGGGCGGCCTTTCACCCCTCCACTTT. It yields the protein CATSRDRGGLSPLHF. The chain has TRBV15 and TRBJ1-6; tentatively, D is TRBD1 (5 bases). The V and J ends lost 0 bases and 9 bases respectively, with 12 bases between them. This CDR3 has 15 residues. Germline V gives CDR1 LNHNV, CDR2 YYDKDF (reference sequence).